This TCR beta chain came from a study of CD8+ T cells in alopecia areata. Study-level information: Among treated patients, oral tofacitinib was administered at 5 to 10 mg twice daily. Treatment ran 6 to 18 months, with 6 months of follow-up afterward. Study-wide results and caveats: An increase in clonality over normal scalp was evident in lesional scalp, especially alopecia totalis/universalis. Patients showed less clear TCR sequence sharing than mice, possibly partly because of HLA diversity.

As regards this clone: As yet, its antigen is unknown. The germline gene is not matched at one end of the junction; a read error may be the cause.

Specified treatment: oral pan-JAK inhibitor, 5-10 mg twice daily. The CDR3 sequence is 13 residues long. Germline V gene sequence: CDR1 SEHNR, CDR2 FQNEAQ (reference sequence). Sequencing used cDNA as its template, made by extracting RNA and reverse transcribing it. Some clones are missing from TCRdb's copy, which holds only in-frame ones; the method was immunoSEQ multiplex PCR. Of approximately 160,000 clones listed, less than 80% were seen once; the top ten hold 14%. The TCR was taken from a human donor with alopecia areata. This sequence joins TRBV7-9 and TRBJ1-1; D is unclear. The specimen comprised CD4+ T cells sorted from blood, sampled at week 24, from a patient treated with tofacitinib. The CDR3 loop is CASSSTDNNEAFF. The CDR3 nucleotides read TGTGCCAGCAGCTCCACCGACAACAATGAAGCTTTCTTT.